This passage covers 21 T cell receptor gamma chains from one sample sequenced in a study of gamma delta lymphoproliferative disorders and STAT genes. The receptor sequences were amplified from genomic DNA of peripheral blood mononuclear cells. TCRdb reprocessed the multiplex PCR reads through CATT. The sample consists of approximately 670 gamma-chain clones, about a tenth of them appearing once. Material for sequencing was blood. These TCRs come from a human donor in good health.

This clone is termed medium-sized. The chain has TRGV3 and TRGJ1 or TRGJ2. Assignment of the J gene here rests on matching the DNA to germline, because TCRdb gives none. Per germline, CDR1 VTNTFY and CDR2 YDVSTARD (reference sequence). The CDR3 has 14 residues. With 3 bases clipped from V and 7 bases from J, the junction kept 12 bases outside the gene matches. The CDR3 DNA reads TGTGCCACCTGGGACGTCGTTTTGTGGTATAAGAAACTCTTT. It specifies CATWDVVLWYKKLF.

This clone counts as large. The genes are TRGV8 and TRGJ1 or TRGJ2. TCRdb supplies no J gene; here it was assigned by aligning the nucleotide sequence to germline. This CDR3 region has 14 residues. Per the germline V gene, CDR1 is VENAVY and CDR2 is YDSYNSRV. The trim removed 3 bases at V and 0 bases at J, leaving 5 bases unmatched. The CDR3 spells CATWDVGNYYKKLF. In DNA, the CDR3 is TGTGCCACCTGGGATGTGGGGAATTATTATAAGAAACTCTTT.

By share of the sample, this clone is large. The V call is TRGV8, the J call TRGJ1 or TRGJ2. The J gene was not available in TCRdb and was assigned here by matching the DNA to germline segments. The CDR3 consists of 12 residues. In germline, CDR1 is VENAVY, CDR2 YDSYNSRV. The V and J ends lost 6 bases and 1 base, in that order; junction bases with no gene match: 3. The CDR3 protein is CATWTNYYKKLF. In DNA, the CDR3 is TGTGCCACCTGGACAAATTATTATAAGAAACTCTTT.

This clone was counted a few times. The database protein in TCRdb disagrees with the DNA translation at residue 5; the sequence shown here was translated from the DNA. CDR3 coding DNA: TGTGCCACCTGGGAAAATAAGAAACTCTTT. Translation gives CATWENKKLF. The chain combines TRGV2 with TRGJ1 or TRGJ2. Here the J gene came from matching the DNA to germline, since TCRdb omits it. Unmatched junction bases numbered 2, after V lost 4 bases and J lost 8 bases. Germline V gives CDR1 EGSNGY, CDR2 YDSYNSKV. The CDR3 spans 10 residues.

In this sample, this clone turned up once. The V call is TRGV3, the J call TRGJP2. The J gene, not given by TCRdb, was assigned here from a germline match of the nucleotide sequence. Germline loops: CDR1 VTNTFY, CDR2 YDVSTARD (reference sequence). This CDR3 spans 19 amino acids. J lost 0 bases, V lost 3 bases, and 16 bases had no gene match. CDR3 DNA sequence: TGTGCCACCTGGGACCGGCCATACGGGGTGGATAGTAGTGATTGGATCAAGACGTTT. Protein product: CATWDRPYGVDSSDWIKTF.

By sample share, this clone is medium-sized. V and J are TRGV4 and TRGJ1 or TRGJ2. The J gene was missing in TCRdb and was found by matching the end of the DNA to germline. The V segment lost 0 bases and the J segment 7 bases; nucleotides outside the gene matches: 6. The CDR3 loop spans 13 amino acids. Germline CDR1 is EGSTGY and CDR2 is YDSYTSSV. CDR3 in DNA: TGTGCCACCTGGGATGGGCCTCCATATAAGAAACTCTTT. Translating gives CATWDGPPYKKLF.

This clone counts as large. V is TRGV3 and J is TRGJ1 or TRGJ2. The J gene was not available in TCRdb and was assigned here by matching the DNA to germline segments. CDR1 VTNTFY and CDR2 YDVSTARD come from the germline V gene (reference sequence). V shed 0 bases and J 3 bases; nucleotides not matched to a gene: 5. The CDR3 is 14 residues long. The CDR3 protein is CATWDRQVYYKKLF. CDR3 DNA: TGTGCCACCTGGGACAGGCAGGTTTATTATAAGAAACTCTTT.

This clone was recorded a few times. V and J are TRGV10 and TRGJ1 or TRGJ2. Since TCRdb gives no J gene, matching the DNA to germline was used here to assign it. TRGV10 belongs to the ORF category, with a function that is uncertain. CDR3 size: 14 residues. Unmatched junction bases numbered 15, after V lost 8 bases and J lost 7 bases. For the CDR3, the DNA is TGTGCTGCGTGGGATTATTCGTTGTGGTATAAGAAACTCTTT. Its protein is CAAWDYSLWYKKLF.

By frequency in the sample, this clone is hyperexpanded. The sample carries other DNA sequences with the same CDR3. This chain links TRGV10 with TRGJ1 or TRGJ2. TCRdb gives no J gene; it was assigned here by matching the DNA to germline. TRGV10 is known as an ORF, though its function is uncertain. Trimming at V came to 8 bases and at J to 0 bases, leaving 5 bases not matched to a gene. The CDR3 totals 13 residues. The CDR3 DNA reads TGTGCTGCGTGGGATCTGAATTATTATAAGAAACTCTTT. This sequence encodes CAAWDLNYYKKLF.

By share of the sample, this clone is medium-sized. The chain combines TRGV9 with TRGJ1 or TRGJ2. Matching the DNA to germline supplied the J gene, which TCRdb does not give. Germline V lookup: CDR1 GITISATS, CDR2 ISYDGTV (reference sequence). The ends lost 3 bases at V and 2 bases at J; junction bases unmatched: 7. CDR3 length: 14 amino acids. CDR3 DNA: TGTGCCTTGTGGGAGCCACCTTATTATTATAAGAAACTCTTT. Its translation: CALWEPPYYYKKLF.

This clone has a handful of counts. The rearrangement joins TRGV10 to TRGJ1 or TRGJ2. The J gene is not listed in TCRdb, so it was assigned here from a DNA match to germline. TRGV10 is treated as an ORF (open reading frame) with a function not yet certain. Trimming at V came to 8 bases and at J to 5 bases, leaving 13 bases not matched to a gene. The CDR3 length is 14 residues. The DNA for the CDR3 is TGTGCTGCGTGGGATTATTTGTTCGATTATAAGAAACTCTTT. It is translated as CAAWDYLFDYKKLF.

The chain is built from TRGV2 and TRGJP1. The J gene is not listed in TCRdb, so it was assigned here from a DNA match to germline. Germline CDR1 is EGSNGY and CDR2 is YDSYNSKV. CDR3 length equals 14 residues. Trimming took 0 bases from V and 4 from J; bases not matched to a gene: 2. The CDR3 protein is CATWDGLTGWFKIF. CDR3 DNA: TGTGCCACCTGGGACGGGCTCACTGGTTGGTTCAAGATATTT.

This clone is labeled as large (0.1 to 1%). The chain uses TRGV10 and TRGJ1 or TRGJ2. No J gene is reported in TCRdb; it was inferred here by comparing the DNA with germline. TRGV10 is classed as an ORF, of uncertain function. This CDR3 comprises 12 residues. Trimming removed 8 bases from V and 2 bases from J; junction bases left unmatched: 4. CDR3 protein: CAAWRDYYKKLF. As DNA, the CDR3 is TGTGCTGCGTGGAGAGATTATTATAAGAAACTCTTT.

This clone is medium-sized within its sample. The V gene is TRGV9, the J gene TRGJP. TCRdb is silent on the J gene; assignment here came from matching the DNA to germline. The CDR3 runs 16 residues. Trimming removed 3 bases from V and 4 bases from J; junction bases left unmatched: 3. Per the germline V gene, CDR1 is GITISATS and CDR2 is ISYDGTV (reference sequence). The CDR3 sequence: CALWELQELGKKIKVF. CDR3 sequence (DNA): TGTGCCTTGTGGGAGCTCCAAGAGTTGGGCAAAAAAATCAAGGTATTT.

This clone is deemed hyperexpanded. This specimen includes other DNA sequences encoding the same CDR3. The chain employs TRGV3 and TRGJP2. No J gene is reported in TCRdb; it was inferred here by comparing the DNA with germline. Per germline, CDR1 VTNTFY and CDR2 YDVSTARD (reference sequence). The CDR3 has 18 residues. V lost 2 bases and J lost 5; bases outside the gene matches: 17. CDR3 loop: CATWDTLKHLVSDWIKTF. For the CDR3, the DNA is TGTGCCACCTGGGACACACTAAAACACTTAGTCAGTGATTGGATCAAGACGTTT.

This clone is large. The chain links TRGV4 to TRGJ1 or TRGJ2. Here the J gene came from matching the DNA to germline, since TCRdb omits it. The germline CDR1 and CDR2 sequences are EGSTGY and YDSYTSSV. The CDR3 has 12 amino acids. Losses at the gene ends were 0 bases for V and 4 bases for J; bases not matched to a gene: 0. DNA for the CDR3: TGTGCCACCTGGGATGGGTATTATAAGAAACTCTTT. As protein: CATWDGYYKKLF.

This clone ranks as medium-sized. This chain joins TRGV2 and TRGJ1 or TRGJ2. The J gene is absent in TCRdb and was assigned here via DNA matching to germline. Trimming at V came to 0 bases and at J to 6 bases, leaving 8 bases not matched to a gene. The germline gives CDR1 EGSNGY, CDR2 YDSYNSKV. The CDR3 spans 14 residues. The chain's CDR3 is CATWDGPRIYKKLF. The DNA of the CDR3 is TGTGCCACCTGGGACGGGCCGCGTATTTATAAGAAACTCTTT.

This clone is judged large (0.1 to 1%). The rearrangement joins TRGV3 to TRGJ1 or TRGJ2. Since TCRdb gives no J gene, matching the DNA to germline was used here to assign it. After removal of 1 base from V and 9 bases from J, the junction contained 3 bases not matched to a gene. This CDR3 spans 11 amino acids. CDR1 VTNTFY and CDR2 YDVSTARD come from the germline V gene (reference sequence). The CDR3 loop reads CATWDSIKKLF. CDR3 DNA sequence: TGTGCCACCTGGGACAGTATTAAGAAACTCTTT.

By proportion, this clone is medium-sized. The J gene is TRGJ1 or TRGJ2, the V gene TRGV9. TCRdb lists no J gene, so it was determined here by aligning the DNA to germline. From germline, CDR1 is GITISATS and CDR2 ISYDGTV (reference sequence). V lost 2 bases, J lost 8 bases, and 3 bases stayed unmatched. The CDR3 has 11 residues. The CDR3 region has the DNA TGTGCCTTGTGGGAGGCGAATAAGAAACTCTTT. Its protein is CALWEANKKLF.

Relative to its sample, this clone is large. Within the sample, other DNA sequences also encode this same CDR3. The J gene is TRGJ1 or TRGJ2, the V gene TRGV4. The J gene is not listed in TCRdb, so it was assigned here from a DNA match to germline. The CDR3 is made up of 13 amino acids. Looked up from germline, CDR1 is EGSTGY and CDR2 is YDSYTSSV. V dropped 0 bases and J dropped 4; count of bases not matched to a gene: 3. CDR3 protein: CATWDGPYYKKLF. CDR3 DNA sequence: TGTGCCACCTGGGATGGGCCCTATTATAAGAAACTCTTT.

This clone counts as large. The DNA is omitted, as the CDR3 cannot be located on it reliably, and the CDR3 follows TCRdb's listing. The V gene call is TRGV11, and the J gene call is absent. TRGV11 is an open reading frame, and its role is uncertain. 19 amino acids form the CDR3, both terminal residues included. The CDR3 sequence: CTTVPAGLATGKNDWIKTF.